This TCR beta chain was retrieved from a study of T cell repertoires in cytomegalovirus infection. Study information: CMV infection and matching HLA type were both indicated by public TCR beta signatures. The study, taken as a whole, reports: CMV-specific TCR beta clonotypes restricted by HLA-C were the ones dominating the ex vivo response. Identification of carriers of CMV plus the relevant HLA was achieved through cumulative public TCR beta family frequency.

The germline CDR1 and CDR2 sequences are SGHNT and YENEEA. The CDR3 totals 8 residues. Deletions cut 8 bases from V and 4 bases from J, with 0 bases between. With regard to this clonotype: The antigen remains undetermined.

Each CDR3 protein is one row after TCRdb ran MiXCR on the reads. Of roughly 300,000 distinct CDR3 sequences in the sample, roughly 24% were seen once. V gene TRBV11-3 combines with J gene TRBJ2-7; no clear D. The sample was PBMCs. The sequence derives from a human donor in good health (CMV status not recorded). Some clones in this sample may be carry-over from other donors' samples. CDR3 sequence reads: CASYEQYF. For the CDR3, the DNA is TGTGCCAGCTACGAGCAGTACTTC.